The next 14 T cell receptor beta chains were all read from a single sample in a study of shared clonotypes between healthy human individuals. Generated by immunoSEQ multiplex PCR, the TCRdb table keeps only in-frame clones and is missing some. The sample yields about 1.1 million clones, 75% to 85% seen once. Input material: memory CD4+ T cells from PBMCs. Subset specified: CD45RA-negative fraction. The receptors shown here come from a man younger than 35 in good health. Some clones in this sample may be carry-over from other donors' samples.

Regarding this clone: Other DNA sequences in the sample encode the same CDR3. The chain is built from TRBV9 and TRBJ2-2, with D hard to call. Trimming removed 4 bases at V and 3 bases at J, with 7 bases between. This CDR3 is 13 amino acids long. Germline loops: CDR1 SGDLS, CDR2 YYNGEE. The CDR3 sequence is CASSPRDTGELFF. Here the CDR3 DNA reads TGTGCCAGCAGCCCCCGGGACACCGGGGAGCTGTTTTTT.

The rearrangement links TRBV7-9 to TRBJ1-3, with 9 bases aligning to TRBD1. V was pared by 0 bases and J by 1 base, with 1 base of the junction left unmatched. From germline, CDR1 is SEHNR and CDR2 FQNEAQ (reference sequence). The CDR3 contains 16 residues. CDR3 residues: CASSLAGTGSGNTIYF. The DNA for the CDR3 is TGTGCCAGCAGCTTAGCCGGGACAGGGTCTGGAAACACCATATATTTT.

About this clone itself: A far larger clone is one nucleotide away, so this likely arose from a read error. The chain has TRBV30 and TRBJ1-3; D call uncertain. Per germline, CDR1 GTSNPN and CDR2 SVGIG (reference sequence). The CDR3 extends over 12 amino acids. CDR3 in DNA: TGTGCCTGGGGTGTAGTCGGAAACACCATATATTTT. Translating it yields CAWGVVGNTIYF. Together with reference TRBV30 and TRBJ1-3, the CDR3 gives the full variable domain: SQTIHQWPATLVQPVGSPLSLECTVEGTSNPNLYWYRQAAGRGLQLLFYSVGIGQISSEVPQNLSASRPQDRQFILSSKKLLLSDSGFYLCAWGVVGNTIYFGEGSWLTVV.

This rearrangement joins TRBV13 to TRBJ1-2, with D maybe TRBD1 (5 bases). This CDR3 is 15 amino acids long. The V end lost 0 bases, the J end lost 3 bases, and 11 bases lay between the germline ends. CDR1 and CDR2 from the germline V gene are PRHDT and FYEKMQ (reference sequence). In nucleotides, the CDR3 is TGTGCCAGCAGCTTAGGCCCGGCAGGGCACTATGGCTACACCTTC. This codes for CASSLGPAGHYGYTF.

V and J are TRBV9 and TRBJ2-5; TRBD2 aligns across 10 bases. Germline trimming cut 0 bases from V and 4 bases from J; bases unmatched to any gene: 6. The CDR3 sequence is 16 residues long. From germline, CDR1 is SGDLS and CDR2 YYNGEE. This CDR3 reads CASSVGGLAGAETQYF. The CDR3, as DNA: TGTGCCAGCAGCGTAGGAGGGCTAGCGGGAGCAGAGACCCAGTACTTC.

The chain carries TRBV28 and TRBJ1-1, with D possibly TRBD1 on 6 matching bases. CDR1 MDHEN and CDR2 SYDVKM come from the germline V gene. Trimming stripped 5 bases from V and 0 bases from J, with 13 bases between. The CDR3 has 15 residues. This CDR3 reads CASSPPDSMNTEAFF. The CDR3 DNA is TGTGCCAGCAGTCCTCCGGACAGCATGAACACTGAAGCTTTCTTT.

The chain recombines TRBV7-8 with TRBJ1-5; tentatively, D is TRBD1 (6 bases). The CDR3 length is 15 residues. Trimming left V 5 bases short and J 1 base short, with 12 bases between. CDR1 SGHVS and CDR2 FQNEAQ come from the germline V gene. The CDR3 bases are TGTGCCAGCAGCCCTCCTAGGGGGAGCAATCAGCCCCAGCATTTT. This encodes CASSPPRGSNQPQHF.

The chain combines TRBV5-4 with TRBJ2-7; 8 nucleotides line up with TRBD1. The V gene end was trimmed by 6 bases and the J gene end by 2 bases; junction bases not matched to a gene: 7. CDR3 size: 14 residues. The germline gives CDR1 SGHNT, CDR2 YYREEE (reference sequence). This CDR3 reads CASKPGQVTYEQYF. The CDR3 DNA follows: TGTGCCAGCAAGCCGGGACAGGTTACCTACGAGCAGTACTTC.

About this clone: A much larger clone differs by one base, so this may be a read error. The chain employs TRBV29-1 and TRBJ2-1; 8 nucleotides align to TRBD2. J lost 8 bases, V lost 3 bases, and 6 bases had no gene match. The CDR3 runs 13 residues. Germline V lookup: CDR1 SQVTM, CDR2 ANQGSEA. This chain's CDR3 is CSVDREGYDEQFF. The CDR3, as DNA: TGCAGCGTTGACCGGGAGGGATACGATGAGCAGTTCTTC.

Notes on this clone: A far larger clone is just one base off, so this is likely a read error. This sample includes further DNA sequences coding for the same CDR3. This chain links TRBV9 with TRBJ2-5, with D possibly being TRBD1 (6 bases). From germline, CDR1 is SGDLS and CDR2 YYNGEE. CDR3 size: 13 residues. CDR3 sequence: CASSTGIQETQYF. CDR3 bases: TGTGCCAGCAGTACAGGGATCCAAGAGACTCAGTACTTC.

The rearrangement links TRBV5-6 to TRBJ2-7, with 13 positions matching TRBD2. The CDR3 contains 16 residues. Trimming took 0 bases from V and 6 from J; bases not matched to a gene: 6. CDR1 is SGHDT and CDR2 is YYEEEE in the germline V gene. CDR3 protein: CASSLGGLAGVSEQYF. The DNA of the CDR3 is TGTGCCAGCAGCTTGGGCGGACTAGCGGGAGTTAGCGAGCAGTACTTC.

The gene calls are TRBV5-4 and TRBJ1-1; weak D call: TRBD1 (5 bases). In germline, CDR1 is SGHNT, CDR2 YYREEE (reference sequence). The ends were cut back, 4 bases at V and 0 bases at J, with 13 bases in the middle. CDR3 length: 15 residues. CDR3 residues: CASSHDSLLNTEAFF. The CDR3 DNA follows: TGTGCCAGCAGCCATGACAGTTTACTGAACACTGAAGCTTTCTTT.

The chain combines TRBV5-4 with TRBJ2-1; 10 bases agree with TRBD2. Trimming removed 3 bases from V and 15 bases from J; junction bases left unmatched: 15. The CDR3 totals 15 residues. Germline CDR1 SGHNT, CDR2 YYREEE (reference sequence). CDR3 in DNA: TGTGCCAGCAGCTACTCCGGGACTAGCGAATTATTGGGGTTCTTC. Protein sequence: CASSYSGTSELLGFF. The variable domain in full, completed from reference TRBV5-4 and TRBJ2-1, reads ETGVTQSPTHLIKTRGQQVTLRCSSQSGHNTVSWYQQALGQGPQFIFQYYREEENGRGNFPPRFSGLQFPNYSSELNVNALELDDSALYLCASSYSGTSELLGFFGPGTRLTVL.

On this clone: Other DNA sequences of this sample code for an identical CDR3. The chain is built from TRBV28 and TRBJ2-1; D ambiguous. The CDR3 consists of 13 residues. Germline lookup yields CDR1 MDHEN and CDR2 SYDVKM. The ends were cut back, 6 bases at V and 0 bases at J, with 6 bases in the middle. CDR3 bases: TGTGCCAGCAGATTAAGCTCCTACAATGAGCAGTTCTTC. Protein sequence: CASRLSSYNEQFF.